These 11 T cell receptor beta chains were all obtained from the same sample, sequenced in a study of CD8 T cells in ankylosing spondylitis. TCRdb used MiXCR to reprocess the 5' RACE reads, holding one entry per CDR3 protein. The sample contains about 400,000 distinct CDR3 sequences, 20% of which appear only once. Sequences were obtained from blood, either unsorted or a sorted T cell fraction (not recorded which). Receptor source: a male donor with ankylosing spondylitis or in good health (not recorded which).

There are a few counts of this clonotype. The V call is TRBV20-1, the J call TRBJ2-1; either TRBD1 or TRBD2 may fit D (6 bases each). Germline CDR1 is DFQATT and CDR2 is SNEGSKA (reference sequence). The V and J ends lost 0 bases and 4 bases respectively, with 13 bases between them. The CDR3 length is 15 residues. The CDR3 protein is CSARDPGAIYNEQFF. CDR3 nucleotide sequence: TGCAGTGCTAGAGATCCGGGGGCCATATACAATGAGCAGTTCTTC.

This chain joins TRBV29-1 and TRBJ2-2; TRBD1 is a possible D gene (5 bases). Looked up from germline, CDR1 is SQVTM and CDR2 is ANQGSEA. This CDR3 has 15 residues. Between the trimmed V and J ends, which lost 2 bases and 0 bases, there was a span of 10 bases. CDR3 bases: TGCAGCGTTGAAAGTGCAGGGCCGAACACCGGGGAGCTGTTTTTT. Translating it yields CSVESAGPNTGELFF.

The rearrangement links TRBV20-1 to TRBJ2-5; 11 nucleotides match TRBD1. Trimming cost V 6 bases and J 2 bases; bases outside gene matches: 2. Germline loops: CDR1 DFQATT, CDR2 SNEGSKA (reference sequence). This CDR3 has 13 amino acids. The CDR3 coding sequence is TGCAGTGCCAGGGACAGGGGGCAAGAGACCCAGTACTTC. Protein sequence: CSARDRGQETQYF.

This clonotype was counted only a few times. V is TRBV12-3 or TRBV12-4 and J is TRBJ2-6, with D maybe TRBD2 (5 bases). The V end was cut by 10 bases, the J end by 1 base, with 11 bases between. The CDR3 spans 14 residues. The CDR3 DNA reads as TGTGCCATCATCCCGGGATCTGGGGCCAACGTCCTGACTTTC. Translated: CAIIPGSGANVLTF.

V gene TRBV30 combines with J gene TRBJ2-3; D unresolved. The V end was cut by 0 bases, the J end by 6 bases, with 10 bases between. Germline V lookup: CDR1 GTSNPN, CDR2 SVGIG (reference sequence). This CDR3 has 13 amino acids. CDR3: CAWSVVVKDTQYF. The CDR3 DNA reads TGTGCCTGGAGTGTCGTAGTGAAGGATACGCAGTATTTT.

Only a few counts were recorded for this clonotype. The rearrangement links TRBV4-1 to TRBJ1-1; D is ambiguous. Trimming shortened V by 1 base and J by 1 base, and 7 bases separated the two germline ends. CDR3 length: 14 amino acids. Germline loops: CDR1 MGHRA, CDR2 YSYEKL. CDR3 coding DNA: TGCGCCAGCAGCCAAGGTGGGGAGAACACTGAAGCTTTCTTT. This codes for CASSQGGENTEAFF.

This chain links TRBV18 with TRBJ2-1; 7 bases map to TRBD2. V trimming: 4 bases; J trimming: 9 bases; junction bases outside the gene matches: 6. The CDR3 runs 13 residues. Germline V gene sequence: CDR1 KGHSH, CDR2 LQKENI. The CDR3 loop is CASSRPRGVEQFF. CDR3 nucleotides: TGTGCCAGCTCACGGCCCCGGGGGGTTGAGCAGTTCTTC.

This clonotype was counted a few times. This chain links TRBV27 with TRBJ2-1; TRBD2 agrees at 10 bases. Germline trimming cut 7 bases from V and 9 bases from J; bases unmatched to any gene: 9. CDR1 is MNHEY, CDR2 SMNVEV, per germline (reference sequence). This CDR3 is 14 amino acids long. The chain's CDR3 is CASTASGGWIEQFF. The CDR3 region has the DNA TGTGCCAGCACCGCTAGCGGGGGCTGGATTGAGCAGTTCTTC.

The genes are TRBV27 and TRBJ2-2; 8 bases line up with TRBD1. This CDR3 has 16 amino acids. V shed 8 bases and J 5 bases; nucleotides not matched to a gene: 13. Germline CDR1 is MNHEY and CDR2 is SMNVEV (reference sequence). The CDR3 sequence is CASSGTGLFSTGELFF. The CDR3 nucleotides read TGTGCCAGCTCCGGGACAGGCCTTTTTTCGACCGGGGAGCTGTTTTTT.

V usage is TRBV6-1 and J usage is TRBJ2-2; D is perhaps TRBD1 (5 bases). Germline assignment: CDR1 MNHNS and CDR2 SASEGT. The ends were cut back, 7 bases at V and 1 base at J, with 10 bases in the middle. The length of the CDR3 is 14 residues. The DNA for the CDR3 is TGTGCCAGCATCTCGGACAAGAACACCGGGGAGCTGTTTTTT. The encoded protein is CASISDKNTGELFF.

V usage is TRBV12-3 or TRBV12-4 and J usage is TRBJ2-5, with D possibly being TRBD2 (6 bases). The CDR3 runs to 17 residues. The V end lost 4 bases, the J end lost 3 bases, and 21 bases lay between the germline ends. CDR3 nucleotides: TGTGCCAGCAGTTCCCTCGGGGGTTCTTTTGAAGAAGAGACCCAGTACTTC. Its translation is CASSSLGGSFEEETQYF.